This entry features one T cell receptor (beta chain) sequence. One end of the junction fails to match germline, which may point to a read error. The data belong to a study of CD8+CD57+ T cells in acquired aplastic anemia. Genomic DNA templated the TCR beta VDJ and CDR3 profiling. TCRdb re-analysed the reads in MiXCR, keeping a single row per CDR3 protein. The sample has 260,000 or so distinct CDR3 sequences, 65% to 90% seen once. Sequencing was done on patients that had shown CD8+CD57+ cell expansion by flow cytometry. The germline V gene encodes CDR1 SGDLS and CDR2 YYNGEE. The CDR3 contains 13 residues.

The chain is built from TRBV9 and TRBJ2-3; D unclear. The sequencing sample was made of sorted CD4+, CD8+, or CD8+CD57+ T cells (not recorded which) from PBMCs. This receptor was identified in a human donor with aplastic anemia. The CDR3: CASSDGSTSYNSF. CDR3 nucleotides: TGTGCCAGCAGCGACGGCAGCACCTCCTATAATTCATTT.